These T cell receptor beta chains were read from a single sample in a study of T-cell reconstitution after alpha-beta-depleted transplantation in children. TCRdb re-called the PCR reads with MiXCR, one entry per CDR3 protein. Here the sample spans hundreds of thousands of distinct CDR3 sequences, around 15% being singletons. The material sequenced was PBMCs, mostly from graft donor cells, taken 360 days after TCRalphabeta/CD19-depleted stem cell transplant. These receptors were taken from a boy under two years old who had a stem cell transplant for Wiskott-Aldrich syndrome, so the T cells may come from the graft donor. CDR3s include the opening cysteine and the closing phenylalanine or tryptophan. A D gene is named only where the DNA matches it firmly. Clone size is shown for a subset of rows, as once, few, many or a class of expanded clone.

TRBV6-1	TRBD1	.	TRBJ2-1	CASRLDRDTYNEQFF	TGTGCCAGCAGGCTCGACAGGGACACCTACAATGAGCAGTTCTTC
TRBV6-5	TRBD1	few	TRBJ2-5	CASSYSTTGVTQYF	TGTGCCAGCAGTTACTCCACAACAGGGGTGACCCAGTACTTC
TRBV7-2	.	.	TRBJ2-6	CASSFKSSGANVLTF	TGTGCCAGCAGCTTTAAGTCCTCTGGGGCCAACGTCCTGACTTTC
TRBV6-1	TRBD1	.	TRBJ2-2	CASSPYRGRTFNTGELFF	TGTGCCAGCAGTCCATACAGGGGGCGAACATTCAACACCGGGGAGCTGTTTTTT
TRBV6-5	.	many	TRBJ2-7	CASSYTSKYEQYF	TGTGCCAGCAGTTATACTAGCAAGTACGAGCAGTACTTC
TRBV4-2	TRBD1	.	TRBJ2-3	CASSPSGGGSTDTQYF	TGTGCCAGCAGCCCCTCAGGGGGCGGGAGCACAGATACGCAGTATTTT
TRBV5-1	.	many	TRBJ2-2	CASSPGTNTGELFF	TGCGCCAGCAGCCCGGGGACGAACACCGGGGAGCTGTTTTTT
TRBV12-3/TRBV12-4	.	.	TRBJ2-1	CASSIRELENEQFF	TGTGCCAGCAGTATCCGGGAGCTCGAAAATGAGCAGTTCTTC
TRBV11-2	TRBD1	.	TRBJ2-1	CASSSFKNRGYEQFF	TGTGCCAGCAGCTCGTTTAAAAACAGGGGCTATGAGCAGTTCTTC
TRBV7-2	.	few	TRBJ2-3	CASSPRLSKDTQYF	TGTGCCAGCAGCCCTAGACTAAGCAAAGATACGCAGTATTTT
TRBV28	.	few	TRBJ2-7	CASSRNLGAFYEQYF	TGTGCCAGCAGCCGCAACCTTGGAGCCTTCTACGAGCAGTACTTC
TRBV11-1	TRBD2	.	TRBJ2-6	CASSSIAGGPSGANVLTF	TGTGCCAGCAGCTCAATAGCGGGAGGGCCATCTGGGGCCAACGTCCTGACTTTC
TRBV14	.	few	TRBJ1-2	CASSHTAYGYTF	TGTGCCAGCAGCCACACAGCCTATGGCTACACCTTC
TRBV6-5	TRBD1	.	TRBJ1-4	CASSYVQGGSEKLFF	TGTGCCAGCAGTTACGTGCAGGGGGGCAGTGAAAAACTGTTTTTT
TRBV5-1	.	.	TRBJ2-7	CASGHTAYEQYF	TGCGCCAGCGGTCACACTGCCTACGAGCAGTACTTC
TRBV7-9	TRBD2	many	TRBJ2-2	CASSLAGGHTGELFF	TGTGCCAGCAGCTTAGCGGGAGGGCACACCGGGGAGCTGTTTTTT
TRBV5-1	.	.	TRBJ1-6	CASSLGSENSPLHF	TGCGCCAGCAGCTTGGGGTCCGAAAATTCACCCCTCCACTTT
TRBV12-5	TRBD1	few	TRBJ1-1	CASGLVRPGGLTEAFF	TGTGCTAGTGGTTTGGTACGTCCAGGGGGCCTGACTGAAGCTTTCTTT
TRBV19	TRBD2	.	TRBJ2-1	CASSIGTSGVNEQFF	TGTGCCAGTAGTATTGGGACTAGCGGGGTCAATGAGCAGTTCTTC
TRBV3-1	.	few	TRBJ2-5	CASSWEASWVETQYF	TGTGCCAGCAGCTGGGAAGCATCATGGGTAGAGACCCAGTACTTC
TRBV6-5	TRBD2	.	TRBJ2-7	CASSSLTSGSSYEQYF	TGTGCCAGCAGTTCTCTGACTAGCGGTAGCTCCTACGAGCAGTACTTC
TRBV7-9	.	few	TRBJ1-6	CASNEPNSPLHF	TGTGCCAGCAACGAACCTAATTCACCCCTCCACTTT
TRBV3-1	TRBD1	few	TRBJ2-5	CASSPDRGRWETQYF	TGTGCCAGCAGCCCGGACAGGGGGCGTTGGGAGACCCAGTACTTC
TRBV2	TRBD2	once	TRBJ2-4	CTSCCGGSKAPAKNIQYF	TGTACCAGCTGTTGTGGCGGGAGTAAGGCCCCAGCCAAAAACATTCAGTACTTC
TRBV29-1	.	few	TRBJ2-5	CSAGQLQETQYF	TGCAGCGCAGGACAGCTCCAAGAGACCCAGTACTTC
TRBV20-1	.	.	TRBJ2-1	CSARGARASYNEQFF	TGCAGTGCTAGAGGCGCCAGGGCCTCCTACAATGAGCAGTTCTTC